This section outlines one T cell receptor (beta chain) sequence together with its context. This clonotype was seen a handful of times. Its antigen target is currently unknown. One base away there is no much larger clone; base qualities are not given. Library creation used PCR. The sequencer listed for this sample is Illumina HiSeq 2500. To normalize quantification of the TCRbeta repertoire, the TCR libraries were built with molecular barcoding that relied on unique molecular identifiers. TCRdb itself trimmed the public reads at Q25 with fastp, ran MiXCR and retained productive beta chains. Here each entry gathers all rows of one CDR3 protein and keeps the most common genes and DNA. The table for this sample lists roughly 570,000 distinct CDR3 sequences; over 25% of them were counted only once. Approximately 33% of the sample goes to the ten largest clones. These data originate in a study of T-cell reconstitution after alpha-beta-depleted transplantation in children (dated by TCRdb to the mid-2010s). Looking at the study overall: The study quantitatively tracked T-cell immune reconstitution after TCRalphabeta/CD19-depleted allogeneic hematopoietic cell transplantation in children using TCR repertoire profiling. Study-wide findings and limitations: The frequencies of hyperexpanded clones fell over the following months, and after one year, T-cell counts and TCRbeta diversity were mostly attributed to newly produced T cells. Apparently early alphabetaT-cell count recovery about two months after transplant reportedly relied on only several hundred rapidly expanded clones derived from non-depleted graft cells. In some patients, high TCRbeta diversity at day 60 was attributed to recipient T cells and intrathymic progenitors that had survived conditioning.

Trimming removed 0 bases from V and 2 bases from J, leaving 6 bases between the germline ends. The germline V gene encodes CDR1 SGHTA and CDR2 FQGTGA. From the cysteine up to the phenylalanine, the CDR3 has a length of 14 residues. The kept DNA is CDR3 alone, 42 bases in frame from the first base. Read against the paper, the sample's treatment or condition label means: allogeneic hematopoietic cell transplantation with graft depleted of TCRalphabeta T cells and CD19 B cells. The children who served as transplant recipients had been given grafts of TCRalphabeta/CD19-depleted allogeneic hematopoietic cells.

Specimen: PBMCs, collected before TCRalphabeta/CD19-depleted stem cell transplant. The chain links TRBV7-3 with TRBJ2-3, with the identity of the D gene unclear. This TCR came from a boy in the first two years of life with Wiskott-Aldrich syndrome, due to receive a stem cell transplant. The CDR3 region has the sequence CASSLTGNTDTQYF. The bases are TGTGCCAGCAGCTTAACGGGGAACACAGATACGCAGTATTTT. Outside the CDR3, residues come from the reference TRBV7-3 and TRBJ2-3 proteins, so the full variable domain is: GAGVSQTPSNKVTEKGKYVELRCDPISGHTALYWYRQSLGQGPEFLIYFQGTGAADDSGLPNDRFFAVRPEGSVSTLKIQRTERGDSAVYLCASSLTGNTDTQYFGPGTRLTVL.